The entry below gives a single TCR beta chain sequence along with its context. Other DNA sequences within the sample encode an identical CDR3. Some clones are missing from TCRdb's copy, which holds only in-frame ones; the method was immunoSEQ multiplex PCR. Altogether 150,000 to 200,000 clones are present, about nine tenths being singletons, with the ten largest covering roughly 9.8%. Per the germline V gene, CDR1 is MDHEN and CDR2 is SYDVKM. V lost 2 bases to trimming and J lost 3 bases, with 8 bases between them. The CDR3 covers 13 residues. The sample originates from a study of blood T cell repertoires in COVID-19. In the study overall: T cells, B-cell-depleted T cells, or PBMCs supplied cDNA or gDNA.

Seattle's cohort entered during active infection and was followed longitudinally. Specimen: peripheral blood. The TCR was taken from a woman aged 55 to 70 with COVID-19, enrolled during active disease. The chain carries TRBV28 and TRBJ2-7; D gene ambiguous. CDR3 amino acids: CASSLPPGYEQYF. CDR3 nucleotide sequence: TGTGCCAGCAGTTTACCCCCGGGCTACGAGCAGTACTTC.